What follows are 26 T cell receptor beta chains derived from one specimen sequenced in a study of cytotoxic CD8 clonotypes in ibrutinib-treated CLL. Sequencing used immunoSEQ multiplex PCR; TCRdb keeps in-frame clones, though not all of them. Among some 130,000 clones listed, roughly 88% were seen once. This specimen consisted of PBMCs, obtained after 24 months of ibrutinib treatment. The receptors were sampled from a human donor with chronic lymphocytic leukemia.

The chain links TRBV15 to TRBJ1-4; D remains unclear. Per the germline V gene, CDR1 is LNHNV and CDR2 is YYDKDF (reference sequence). Trimming stripped 0 bases from V and 0 bases from J, with 11 bases between. The CDR3 totals 17 residues. This CDR3 reads CATSRDLQASTNEKLFF. DNA for the CDR3: TGTGCCACCAGCAGAGATCTTCAGGCCTCAACTAATGAAAAACTGTTTTTT.

This clone was detected only once. V is TRBV7-2 and J is TRBJ2-6; D remains unclear. The CDR3 runs 15 residues. Per the germline V gene, CDR1 is SGHTA and CDR2 is FQGNSA. Between the trimmed V and J ends, which lost 5 bases and 0 bases, there was a span of 8 bases. The chain's CDR3 is CASSRGTSGANVLTF. CDR3 nucleotides: TGTGCCAGCAGCCGTGGAACCTCTGGGGCCAACGTCCTGACTTTC. Filled out from reference TRBV7-2 and TRBJ2-6, the complete variable domain reads GAGVSQSPSNKVTEKGKDVELRCDPISGHTALYWYRQSLGQGLEFLIYFQGNSAPDKSGLPSDRFSAERTGGSVSTLTIQRTQQEDSAVYLCASSRGTSGANVLTFGAGSRLTVL.

The genes are TRBV5-6 and TRBJ1-6; D is unresolved. The CDR3 runs 13 residues. Trimming left V 3 bases short and J 7 bases short, with 8 bases between. The germline V gene encodes CDR1 SGHDT and CDR2 YYEEEE. The CDR3: CASSSLRNSPLHF. The CDR3 DNA is TGTGCCAGCAGCTCCTTACGGAATTCACCCCTCCACTTT.

The chain combines TRBV7-2 with TRBJ2-1; no clear D. The CDR3 totals 14 residues. Germline CDR1 SGHTA, CDR2 FQGNSA. Deletions cut 5 bases from V and 6 bases from J, with 14 bases between. This CDR3 reads CASSRIMAGNEQFF. CDR3 nucleotide sequence: TGTGCCAGCAGCCGGATCATGGCTGGCAATGAGCAGTTCTTC. Full variable domain (remainder filled in from reference TRBV7-2 and TRBJ2-1): GAGVSQSPSNKVTEKGKDVELRCDPISGHTALYWYRQSLGQGLEFLIYFQGNSAPDKSGLPSDRFSAERTGGSVSTLTIQRTQQEDSAVYLCASSRIMAGNEQFFGPGTRLTVL.

The CDR3 reads CASSISGVETQYF. CDR3 coding DNA: TGTGCCAGTAGTATATCAGGGGTAGAGACCCAGTACTTC. J is TRBJ2-5 and V is TRBV19, with D maybe TRBD1 (6 bases). CDR1 and CDR2 from the germline V gene are LNHDA and SQIVND (reference sequence). The length of the CDR3 is 13 residues. V was clipped by 2 bases and J by 4 bases, with 8 bases between them.

There are a few counts of this clone. The V gene is TRBV7-2, the J gene TRBJ2-1; 8 bases map to TRBD1. The CDR3 consists of 14 residues. Trimming removed 5 bases from V and 5 bases from J; junction bases left unmatched: 5. Germline V gene sequence: CDR1 SGHTA, CDR2 FQGNSA. CDR3 sequence reads: CASSRDRNNNEQFF. CDR3 bases: TGTGCCAGCAGCCGGGACAGGAACAACAATGAGCAGTTCTTC. The entire variable domain, with the rest obtained from reference TRBV7-2 and TRBJ2-1, is as follows: GAGVSQSPSNKVTEKGKDVELRCDPISGHTALYWYRQSLGQGLEFLIYFQGNSAPDKSGLPSDRFSAERTGGSVSTLTIQRTQQEDSAVYLCASSRDRNNNEQFFGPGTRLTVL.

The rearrangement joins TRBV19 to TRBJ2-2; no firm D call. The CDR3 spans 14 residues. The ends were cut back, 5 bases at V and 0 bases at J, with 7 bases in the middle. The V gene's germline CDR1 is LNHDA and CDR2 SQIVND (reference sequence). CDR3 sequence: CASSAAANTGELFF. The CDR3 region has the DNA TGTGCCAGTAGTGCTGCGGCGAACACCGGGGAGCTGTTTTTT.

The chain uses TRBV10-2 and TRBJ2-7, with 9 bases aligning to TRBD1. The CDR3 is 14 residues long. V trimming: 7 bases; J trimming: 8 bases; junction bases outside the gene matches: 12. The germline V gene encodes CDR1 WSHSY and CDR2 SAAADI. The CDR3 sequence is CASINRDRVPKQYF. The CDR3 DNA is TGCGCCAGCATCAATCGGGACAGGGTTCCTAAGCAGTACTTC.

The chain is built from TRBV10-3 and TRBJ2-7; 7 bases are a match to TRBD2. The V gene's germline CDR1 is ENHRY and CDR2 SYGVKD. V gave up 11 bases and J gave up 5 bases; unmatched junction bases: 12. The CDR3 is 13 amino acids. Here the CDR3 reads CAASLRETDEQYF. Written as DNA, the CDR3 is TGTGCCGCCAGTTTGCGGGAGACCGACGAGCAGTACTTC.

The V and J genes are TRBV28 and TRBJ1-3, with D possibly matching TRBD1 (6 bases). V dropped 3 bases and J dropped 2 bases, with 11 bases sitting between them. This CDR3 contains 15 residues. The germline gives CDR1 MDHEN, CDR2 SYDVKM. The CDR3 nucleotides read TGTGCCAGCAGTTTCCCGGGGGGGCCTGGAAACACCATATATTTT. This sequence encodes CASSFPGGPGNTIYF.

The rearrangement uses TRBV11-1 and TRBJ2-1, with D unclear. Between the trimmed V and J ends, which lost 5 bases and 8 bases, there was a span of 19 bases. The germline CDR1 and CDR2 sequences are SGHAT and FQDESV (reference sequence). The length of the CDR3 is 15 residues. In DNA, the CDR3 is TGTGCCAGCAGCCTTAGGCGCGGCGGCGGCGATGAGCAGTTCTTC. Translated: CASSLRRGGGDEQFF.

The chain is built from TRBV5-4 and TRBJ2-2; D gene unclear. The CDR3 loop spans 14 amino acids. Germline loops: CDR1 SGHNT, CDR2 YYREEE (reference sequence). The germline V and J ends were trimmed by 1 base and 3 bases, with 7 bases remaining between them. The CDR3 nucleotides are TGTGCCAGCAGCTTGCAGGTGGACACCGGGGAGCTGTTTTTT. Translation gives CASSLQVDTGELFF.

The V call is TRBV5-1, the J call TRBJ2-1; TRBD1 might be the D (7 bases). Germline loops: CDR1 SGHRS, CDR2 YFSETQ. This CDR3 spans 19 amino acids. Trimming took 6 bases from V and 7 from J, leaving 32 bases between them. The DNA for the CDR3 is TGCGCCAGCATCCCCAGGGGGTCTTTAGGGTACGAAGGAGGGAATGAGCAGTTCTTC. This codes for CASIPRGSLGYEGGNEQFF.

V gene TRBV10-3 combines with J gene TRBJ1-2; D ambiguous. The CDR3 consists of 12 residues. V was clipped by 8 bases and J by 5 bases, with 12 bases between them. CDR1 and CDR2 (germline): ENHRY, SYGVKD. As DNA, the CDR3 is TGTGCCATCTCAGGAACGGTGTATGGCTACACCTTC. It encodes CAISGTVYGYTF.

The gene calls are TRBV5-4 and TRBJ2-3; 7 nucleotides align to TRBD1. Trimming at V came to 4 bases and at J to 6 bases, leaving 8 bases not matched to a gene. CDR1 is SGHNT and CDR2 is YYREEE in the germline V gene (reference sequence). The CDR3 extends over 14 amino acids. CDR3: CASSLGLGGDTQYF. CDR3 bases: TGTGCCAGCAGCCTTGGTTTAGGGGGCGATACGCAGTATTTT.

The V call is TRBV19, the J call TRBJ2-1; weak D call: TRBD2 (5 bases). The germline gives CDR1 LNHDA, CDR2 SQIVND (reference sequence). V gave up 3 bases and J gave up 9 bases, with 9 bases separating them. The CDR3 sequence is 12 residues long. The CDR3 DNA reads as TGTGCCAGTAGTATTGAAGGAGGTGAGCAGTTCTTC. It yields the protein CASSIEGGEQFF.

The rearrangement joins TRBV6-5 to TRBJ1-1, with D uncertain. The germline V and J ends were trimmed by 7 bases and 3 bases, with 6 bases remaining between them. The germline V gene has CDR1 MNHEY and CDR2 SVGAGI. The CDR3 is 11 residues long. CDR3 coding DNA: TGTGCCAGCATATGGCACACTGAAGCTTTCTTT. This codes for CASIWHTEAFF.

The chain has TRBV28 and TRBJ1-1; tentative D call: TRBD1 (5 bases). The CDR3 runs to 14 residues. Germline CDR1 MDHEN, CDR2 SYDVKM. The ends were cut back, 7 bases at V and 3 bases at J, with 15 bases in the middle. The CDR3 DNA reads TGTGCCAGCACCGCTTGGGGGTTGTACACTGAAGCTTTCTTT. Encoded protein: CASTAWGLYTEAFF.

This clone was observed once. The chain combines TRBV5-6 with TRBJ2-6; no firm D call. The V end was cut by 1 base, the J end by 3 bases, with 8 bases between. Germline CDR1 and CDR2: SGHDT and YYEEEE. The CDR3 totals 15 residues. The CDR3 here is CASSLPSGGANVLTF. The CDR3 DNA reads TGTGCCAGCAGCTTGCCTTCTGGTGGGGCCAACGTCCTGACTTTC.

In its sample, this clone was seen many times. This chain joins TRBV6-5 and TRBJ1-6; unclear D gene. Between the trimmed V and J ends, which lost 3 bases and 7 bases, there was a span of 13 bases. Germline loops: CDR1 MNHEY, CDR2 SVGAGI. There are 15 residues in the CDR3. CDR3 DNA: TGTGCCAGCAGTTATGGTGGCCTGGGAAATTCACCCCTCCACTTT. The encoded protein is CASSYGGLGNSPLHF.

The chain has TRBV25-1 and TRBJ2-7, with D perhaps matching TRBD1 or TRBD2 (5 bases each). The CDR3 sequence is 11 residues long. V lost 4 bases and J lost 4, with 5 bases in between. The germline gives CDR1 MGHDK, CDR2 SYGVNS. CDR3 DNA: TGTGCCAGCAGTGGGGGGTACGAGCAGTACTTC. Protein sequence: CASSGGYEQYF.

The genes are TRBV7-9 and TRBJ2-5; maybe TRBD2 (6 bases). The germline V gene encodes CDR1 SEHNR and CDR2 FQNEAQ (reference sequence). This CDR3 contains 16 residues. Trimming removed 5 bases from V and 3 bases from J, with 19 bases in between. This CDR3 reads CASSQIGAGTKETQYF. CDR3 coding DNA: TGTGCCAGCAGCCAGATAGGTGCGGGGACCAAAGAGACCCAGTACTTC.

The chain has TRBV4-1 and TRBJ2-3, with TRBD2 as a possible D gene (6 bases). Germline CDR1 is MGHRA and CDR2 is YSYEKL. This CDR3 region has 16 residues. The V end lost 2 bases, the J end lost 0 bases, and 12 bases lay between the germline ends. The CDR3 DNA is TGCGCCAGCAGCCAAAGGGCCGGGACTAGCACAGATACGCAGTATTTT. This translates into CASSQRAGTSTDTQYF.

The sample holds one count of this clone. The V call is TRBV7-4, the J call TRBJ2-7, with D perhaps matching TRBD1 (5 bases). The CDR3 length is 12 residues. In germline, CDR1 is SGHVT, CDR2 SQSDAQ. Trimming took off 2 bases at V and 4 bases at J, with 6 bases between the two ends. Written as DNA, the CDR3 is TGTGCCAGCAGCTTACAGGGTTACGAGCAGTACTTC. This gives the protein CASSLQGYEQYF. The variable domain in full, with the rest retrieved from reference TRBV7-4 and TRBJ2-7, is GAGVSQSPRYKVAKRGRDVALRCDSISGHVTLYWYRQTLGQGSEVLTYSQSDAQRDKSGRPSGRFSAERPERSVSTLKIQRTEQGDSAVYLCASSLQGYEQYFGPGTRLTVT.

This chain links TRBV7-8 with TRBJ1-1, with TRBD1 matching 7 bases. V lost 2 bases to trimming and J lost 0 bases; unmatched junction nucleotides: 6. The CDR3 runs 16 residues. Looked up from germline, CDR1 is SGHVS and CDR2 is FQNEAQ. The CDR3 DNA reads TGTGCCAGCAGCTTAAGACAGGGACTCATGAACACTGAAGCTTTCTTT. Protein product: CASSLRQGLMNTEAFF.

With regard to this clone: A read error may account for a junction end that differs from germline. V is TRBV7-2 and J is TRBJ2-7, with a tentative D call TRBD2 (5 bases). Germline CDR1 is SGHTA and CDR2 is FQGNSA. The CDR3 has 15 residues. CDR3 residues: CASSSSSSQVEIGNF. The CDR3 nucleotides read TGTGCCAGCAGCTCTAGTTCGTCGCAGGTAGAGATCGGGAACTTC.